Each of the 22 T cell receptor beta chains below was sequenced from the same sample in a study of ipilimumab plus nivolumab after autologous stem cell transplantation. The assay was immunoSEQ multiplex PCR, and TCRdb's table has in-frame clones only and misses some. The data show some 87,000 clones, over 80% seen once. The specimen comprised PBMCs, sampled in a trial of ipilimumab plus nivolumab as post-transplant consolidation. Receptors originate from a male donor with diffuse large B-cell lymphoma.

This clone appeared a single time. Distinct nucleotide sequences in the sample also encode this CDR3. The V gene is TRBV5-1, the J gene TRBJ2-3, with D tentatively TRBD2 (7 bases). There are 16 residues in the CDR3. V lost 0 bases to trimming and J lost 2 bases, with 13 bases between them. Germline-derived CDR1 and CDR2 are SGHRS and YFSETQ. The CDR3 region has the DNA TGCGCCAGCAGCTTGGGGGCGGGGGCCGTCACAGATACGCAGTATTTT. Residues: CASSLGAGAVTDTQYF.

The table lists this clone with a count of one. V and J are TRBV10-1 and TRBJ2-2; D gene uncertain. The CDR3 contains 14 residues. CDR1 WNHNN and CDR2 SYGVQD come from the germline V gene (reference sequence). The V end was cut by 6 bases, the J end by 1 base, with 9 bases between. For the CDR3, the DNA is TGCGCCAGCAGAGACGGGCAGAACACCGGGGAGCTGTTTTTT. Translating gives CASRDGQNTGELFF.

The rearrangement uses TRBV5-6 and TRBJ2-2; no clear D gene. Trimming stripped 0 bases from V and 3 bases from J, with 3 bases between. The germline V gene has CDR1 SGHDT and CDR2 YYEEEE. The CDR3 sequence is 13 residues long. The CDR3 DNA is TGTGCCAGCAGCTTGGTGTACACCGGGGAGCTGTTTTTT. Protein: CASSLVYTGELFF.

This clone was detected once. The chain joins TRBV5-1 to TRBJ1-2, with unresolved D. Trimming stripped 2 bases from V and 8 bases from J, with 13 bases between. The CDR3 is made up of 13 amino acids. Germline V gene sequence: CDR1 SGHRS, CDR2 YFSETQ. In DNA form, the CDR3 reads TGCGCCAGCAGCTTCTCGGTGGAGAGGGGCTACACCTTC. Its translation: CASSFSVERGYTF. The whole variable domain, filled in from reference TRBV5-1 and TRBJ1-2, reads KAGVTQTPRYLIKTRGQQVTLSCSPISGHRSVSWYQQTPGQGLQFLFEYFSETQRNKGNFPGRFSGRQFSNSRSEMNVSTLELGDSALYLCASSFSVERGYTFGSGTRLTVV.

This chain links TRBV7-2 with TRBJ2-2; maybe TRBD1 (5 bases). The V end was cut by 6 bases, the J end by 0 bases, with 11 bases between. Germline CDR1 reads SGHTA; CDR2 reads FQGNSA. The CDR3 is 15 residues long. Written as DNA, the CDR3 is TGTGCCAGCAGGGTGTGGACAACGAACACCGGGGAGCTGTTTTTT. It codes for CASRVWTTNTGELFF.

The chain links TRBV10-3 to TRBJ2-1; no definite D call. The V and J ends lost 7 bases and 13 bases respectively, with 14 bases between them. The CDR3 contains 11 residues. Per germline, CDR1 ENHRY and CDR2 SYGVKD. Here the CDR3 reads CAIMSSDKQFF. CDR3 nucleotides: TGTGCCATCATGAGCTCCGACAAACAGTTCTTC.

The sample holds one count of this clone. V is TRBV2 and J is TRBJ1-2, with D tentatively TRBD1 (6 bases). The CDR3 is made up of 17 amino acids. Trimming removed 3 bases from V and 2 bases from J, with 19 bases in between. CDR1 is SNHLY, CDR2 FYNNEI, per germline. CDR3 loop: CASSDMIGTSWNYGYTF. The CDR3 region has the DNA TGTGCCAGCAGTGACATGATTGGGACATCTTGGAACTATGGCTACACCTTC.

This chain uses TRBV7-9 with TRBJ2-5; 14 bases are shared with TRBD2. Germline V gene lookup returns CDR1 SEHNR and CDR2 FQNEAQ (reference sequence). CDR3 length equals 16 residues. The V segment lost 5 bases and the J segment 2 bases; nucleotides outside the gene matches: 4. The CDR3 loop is CASSHGLAGGQETQYF. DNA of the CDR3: TGTGCCAGCAGCCACGGACTAGCGGGGGGACAAGAGACCCAGTACTTC.

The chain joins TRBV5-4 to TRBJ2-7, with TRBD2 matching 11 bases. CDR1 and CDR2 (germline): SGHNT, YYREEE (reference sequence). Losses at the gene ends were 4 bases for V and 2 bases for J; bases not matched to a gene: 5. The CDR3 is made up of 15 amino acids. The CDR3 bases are TGTGCCAGCAGCGCGGGACTAGCGGAGCCCTACGAGCAGTACTTC. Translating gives CASSAGLAEPYEQYF.

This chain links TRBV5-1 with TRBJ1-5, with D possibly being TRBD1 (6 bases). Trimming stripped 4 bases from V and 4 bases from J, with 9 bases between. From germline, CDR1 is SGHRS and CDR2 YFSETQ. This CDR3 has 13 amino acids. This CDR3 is CASSDGQNQPQHF. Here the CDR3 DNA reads TGCGCCAGCAGCGACGGACAGAATCAGCCCCAGCATTTT.

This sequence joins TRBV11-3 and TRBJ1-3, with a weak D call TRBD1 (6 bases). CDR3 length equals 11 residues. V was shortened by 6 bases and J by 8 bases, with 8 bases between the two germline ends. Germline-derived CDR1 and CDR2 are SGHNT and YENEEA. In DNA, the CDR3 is TGTGCCAGCAGTCAGGGGTACACCATATATTTT. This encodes CASSQGYTIYF. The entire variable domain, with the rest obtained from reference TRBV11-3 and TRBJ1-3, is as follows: EAGVVQSPRYKIIEKKQPVAFWCNPISGHNTLYWYLQNLGQGPELLIRYENEEAVDDSQLPKDRFSAERLKGVDSTLKIQPAELGDSAVYLCASSQGYTIYFGEGSWLTVV.

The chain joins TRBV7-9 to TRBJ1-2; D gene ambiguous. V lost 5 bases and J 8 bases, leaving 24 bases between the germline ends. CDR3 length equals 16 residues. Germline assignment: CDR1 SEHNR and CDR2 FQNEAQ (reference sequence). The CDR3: CASSQEKVVGVYGYTF. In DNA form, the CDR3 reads TGTGCCAGCAGCCAAGAGAAGGTTGTAGGCGTGTACGGCTACACCTTC.

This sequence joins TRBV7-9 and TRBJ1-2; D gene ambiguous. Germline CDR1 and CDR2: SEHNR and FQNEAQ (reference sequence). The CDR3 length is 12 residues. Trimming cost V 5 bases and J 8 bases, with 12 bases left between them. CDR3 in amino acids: CASSQDQWGYTF. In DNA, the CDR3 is TGTGCCAGCAGCCAAGATCAATGGGGCTACACCTTC. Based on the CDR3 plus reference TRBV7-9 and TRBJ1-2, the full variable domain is DTGVSQNPRHKITKRGQNVTFRCDPISEHNRLYWYRQTLGQGPEFLTYFQNEAQLEKSRLLSDRFSAERPKGSFSTLEIQRTEQGDSAMYLCASSQDQWGYTFGSGTRLTVV.

The CDR3 DNA sequence: TGTGCCAGCCTTGGAGGCGCGGGGAGCGAAGCTTTCTTT. Protein sequence: CASLGGAGSEAFF. This chain connects TRBV2 to TRBJ1-1; D uncertain. Germline V CDR1 and CDR2: SNHLY, FYNNEI. Trimming left V 8 bases short and J 8 bases short, with 18 bases between. The CDR3 loop spans 13 amino acids. Variable domain in full (rest from reference TRBV2 and TRBJ1-1): EPEVTQTPSHQVTQMGQEVILRCVPISNHLYFYWYRQILGQKVEFLVSFYNNEISEKSEIFDDQFSVERPDGSNFTLKIRSTKLEDSAMYFCASLGGAGSEAFFGQGTRLTVV.

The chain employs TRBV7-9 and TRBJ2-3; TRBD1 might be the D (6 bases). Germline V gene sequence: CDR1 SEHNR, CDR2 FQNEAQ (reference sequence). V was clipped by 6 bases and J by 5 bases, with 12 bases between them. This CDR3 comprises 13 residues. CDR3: CASSAVGGDTQYF. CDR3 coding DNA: TGTGCCAGCAGTGCCGTAGGGGGAGATACGCAGTATTTT.

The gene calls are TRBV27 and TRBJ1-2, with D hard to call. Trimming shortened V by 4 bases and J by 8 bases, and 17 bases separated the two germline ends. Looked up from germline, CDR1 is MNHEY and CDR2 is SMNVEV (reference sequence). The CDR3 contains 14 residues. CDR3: CASSSDGGLWGYTF. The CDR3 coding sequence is TGTGCCAGCAGTTCGGACGGAGGCTTATGGGGCTACACCTTC.

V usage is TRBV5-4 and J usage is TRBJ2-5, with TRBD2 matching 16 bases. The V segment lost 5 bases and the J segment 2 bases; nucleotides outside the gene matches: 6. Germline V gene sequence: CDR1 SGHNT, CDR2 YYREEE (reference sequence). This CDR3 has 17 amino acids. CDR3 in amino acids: CASSPGLAGGLQETQYF. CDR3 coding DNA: TGTGCCAGCAGTCCGGGACTAGCGGGGGGGCTGCAAGAGACCCAGTACTTC.

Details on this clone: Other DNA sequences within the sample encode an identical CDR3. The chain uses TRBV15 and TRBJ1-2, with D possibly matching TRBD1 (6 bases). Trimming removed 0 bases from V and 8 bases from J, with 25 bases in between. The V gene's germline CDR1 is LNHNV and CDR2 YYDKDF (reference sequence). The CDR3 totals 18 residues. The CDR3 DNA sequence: TGTGCCACCAGCAGAGATGGGCTAGGTCTTGGGGGGGCGAGCGGCTACACCTTC. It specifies CATSRDGLGLGGASGYTF.

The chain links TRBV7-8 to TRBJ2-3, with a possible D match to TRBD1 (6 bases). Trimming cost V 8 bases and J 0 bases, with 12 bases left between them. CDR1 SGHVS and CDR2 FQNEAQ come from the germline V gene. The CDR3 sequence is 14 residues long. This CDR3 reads CASHRAPSTDTQYF. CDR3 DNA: TGTGCCAGCCACAGGGCACCTAGCACAGATACGCAGTATTTT. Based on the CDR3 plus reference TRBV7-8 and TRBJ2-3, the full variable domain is GAGVSQSPRYKVAKRGQDVALRCDPISGHVSLFWYQQALGQGPEFLTYFQNEAQLDKSGLPSDRFFAERPEGSVSTLKIQRTQQEDSAVYLCASHRAPSTDTQYFGPGTRLTVL.

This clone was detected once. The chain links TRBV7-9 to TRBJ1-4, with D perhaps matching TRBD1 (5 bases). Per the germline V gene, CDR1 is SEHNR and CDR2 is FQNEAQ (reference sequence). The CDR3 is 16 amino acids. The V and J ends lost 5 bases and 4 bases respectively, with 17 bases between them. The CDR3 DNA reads TGTGCCAGCAGCAGAGAACAAGACAGTTATAATGAAAAACTGTTTTTT. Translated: CASSREQDSYNEKLFF.

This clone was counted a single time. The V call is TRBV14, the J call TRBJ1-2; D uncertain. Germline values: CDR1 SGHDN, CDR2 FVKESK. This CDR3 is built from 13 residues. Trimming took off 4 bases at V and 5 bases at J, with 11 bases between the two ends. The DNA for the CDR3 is TGTGCCAGCAGCCCCATAAATAATTATGGCTACACCTTC. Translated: CASSPINNYGYTF.

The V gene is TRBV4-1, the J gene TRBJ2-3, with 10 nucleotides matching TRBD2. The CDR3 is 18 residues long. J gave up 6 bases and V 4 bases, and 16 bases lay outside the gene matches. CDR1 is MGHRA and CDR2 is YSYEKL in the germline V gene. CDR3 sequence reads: CASSPLAGGVLRPDTQYF. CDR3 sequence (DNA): TGCGCCAGCAGCCCATTAGCGGGGGGCGTATTGAGGCCGGATACGCAGTATTTT.